The clone carrying this TCR delta chain was detected a few times. TCRdb redid the clone calls on the RT-PCR reads with CATT. The sample records thousands of delta-chain clones, 1.5% to 2% being singletons. The CDR3 loop spans 17 amino acids. Per germline, CDR1 GEAIGNYY and CDR2 EKD. The trim removed 6 bases at V and 0 bases at J, leaving 13 bases unmatched. This entry belongs to a study of gamma-delta T cells after stem cell transplantation. The chain carries TRDV2 and TRDJ1; 9 bases line up with TRDD3. The receptor comes from a human donor. It is not recorded whose cells these are; they may come from a transplant donor. The sequenced sample was gamma-delta T cells. Here the CDR3 DNA reads TGTGCCTGTCTTCTACTGGGGGACCCGACATACACCGATAAACTCATCTTT. Protein product: CACLLLGDPTYTDKLIF.